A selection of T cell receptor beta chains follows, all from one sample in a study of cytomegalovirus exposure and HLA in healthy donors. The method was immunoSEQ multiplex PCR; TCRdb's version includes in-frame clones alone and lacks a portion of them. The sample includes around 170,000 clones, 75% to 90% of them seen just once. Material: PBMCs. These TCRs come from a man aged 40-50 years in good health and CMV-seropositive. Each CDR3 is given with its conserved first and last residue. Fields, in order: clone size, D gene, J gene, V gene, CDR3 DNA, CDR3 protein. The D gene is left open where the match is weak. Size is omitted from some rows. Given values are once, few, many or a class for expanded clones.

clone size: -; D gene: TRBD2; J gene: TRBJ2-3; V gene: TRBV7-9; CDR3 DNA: TGTGCCAGCAGCTTATGGGGTGGCGGGGGGCAGAGAGATACGCAGTATTTT; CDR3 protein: CASSLWGGGGQRDTQYF
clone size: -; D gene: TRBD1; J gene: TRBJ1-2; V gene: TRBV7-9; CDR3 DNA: TGTGCCAGCAGCTTAGTCGGACAGGCTCTCCTCTATGGCTACACCTTC; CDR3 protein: CASSLVGQALLYGYTF
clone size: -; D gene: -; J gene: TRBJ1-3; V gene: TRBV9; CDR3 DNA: TGTGCCAGCAGCGTTCACCAGCCACAGGACTCTGGAAACACCATATATTTT; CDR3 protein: CASSVHQPQDSGNTIYF
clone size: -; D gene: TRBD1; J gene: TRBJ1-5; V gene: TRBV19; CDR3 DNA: TGTGCCAGTACCGTGGGACAGGTAAACAATCAGCCCCAGCATTTT; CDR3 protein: CASTVGQVNNQPQHF
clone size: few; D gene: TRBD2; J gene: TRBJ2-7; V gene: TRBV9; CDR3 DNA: TGTGCCAGCAGCCCACAGGGACTAGCCTACGAGCAGTACTTC; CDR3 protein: CASSPQGLAYEQYF
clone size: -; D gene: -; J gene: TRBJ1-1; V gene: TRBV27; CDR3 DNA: TGTGCCAGCAAACCCCAGGGGAAGAACACTGAAGCTTTCTTT; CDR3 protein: CASKPQGKNTEAFF
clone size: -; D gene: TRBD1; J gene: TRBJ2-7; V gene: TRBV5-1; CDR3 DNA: TGCGCCAGCAGCTGGGGGGACAGGAACTACGAGCAGTACTTC; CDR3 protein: CASSWGDRNYEQYF
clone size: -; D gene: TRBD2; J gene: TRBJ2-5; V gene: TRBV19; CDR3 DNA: TGTGCCAGTAGCCTGGGAGGAGCGGGGCCCCAAGAGACCCAGTACTTC; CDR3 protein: CASSLGGAGPQETQYF
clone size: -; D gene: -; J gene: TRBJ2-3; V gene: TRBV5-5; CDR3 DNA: TGTGCCAGCAGCCCGTCAGCCCCTAGTGCCTTAGATACGCAGTATTTT; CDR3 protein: CASSPSAPSALDTQYF
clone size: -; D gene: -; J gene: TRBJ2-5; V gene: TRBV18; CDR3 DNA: TGTGCCAGCTCAACCCTTGGACCGGGACAAGAGACCCAGTACTTC; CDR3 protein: CASSTLGPGQETQYF
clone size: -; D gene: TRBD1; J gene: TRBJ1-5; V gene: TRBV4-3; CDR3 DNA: TGCGCCAGCAGCCAAGAAGTCTGGACAGGGGAGCAGCCCCAGCATTTT; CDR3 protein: CASSQEVWTGEQPQHF
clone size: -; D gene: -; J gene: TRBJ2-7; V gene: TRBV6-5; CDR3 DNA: TGTGCCAGCAACAGGGAGACCTCCCCCTACGAGCAGTACTTC; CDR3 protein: CASNRETSPYEQYF
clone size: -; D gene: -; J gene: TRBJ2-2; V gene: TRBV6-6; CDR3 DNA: TGTGCCAGCAGCTTCGTTCAGGGGGAGCTGTTTTTT; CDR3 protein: CASSFVQGELFF
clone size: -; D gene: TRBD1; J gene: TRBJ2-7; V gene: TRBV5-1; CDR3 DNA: TGCGCCAGCAGGTTAATACAGGGGCAGCACGAGCAGTACTTC; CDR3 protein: CASRLIQGQHEQYF
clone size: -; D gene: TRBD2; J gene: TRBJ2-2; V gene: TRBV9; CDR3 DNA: TGTGCCAGCAGCGCAGCGGGGGGTCTAACCGGGGAGCTGTTTTTT; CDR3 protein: CASSAAGGLTGELFF
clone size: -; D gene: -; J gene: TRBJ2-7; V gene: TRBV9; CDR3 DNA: TGTGCCAGCAGCGTAGAGGAGGGGGCCTCCTACGAGCAGTACTTC; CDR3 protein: CASSVEEGASYEQYF
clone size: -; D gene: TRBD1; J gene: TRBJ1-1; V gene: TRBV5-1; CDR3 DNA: TGCGCCAGCAGCTTGCCAGGGGGCACTGAAGCTTTCTTT; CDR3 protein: CASSLPGGTEAFF
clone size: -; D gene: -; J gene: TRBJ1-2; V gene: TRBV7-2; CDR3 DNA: TGTGCCAGCAGCTTAGTGTATCGTAATGGCTACACCTTC; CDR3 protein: CASSLVYRNGYTF
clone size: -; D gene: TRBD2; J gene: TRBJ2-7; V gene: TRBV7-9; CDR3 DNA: TGTGCCAGCATCGAGAGGACTAGCGGGGGGAGCGAGCAGTACTTC; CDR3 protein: CASIERTSGGSEQYF
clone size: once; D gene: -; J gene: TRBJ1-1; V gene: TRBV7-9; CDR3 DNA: TGTGCAGCCACGAGGGATTTGAACACTGAAGCTTTCTTT; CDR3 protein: CAATRDLNTEAFF
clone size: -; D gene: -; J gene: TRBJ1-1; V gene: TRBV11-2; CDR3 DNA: TGTGCCAGCAGCCCCCGGGCGGGGGGCACTGAAGCTTTCTTT; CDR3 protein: CASSPRAGGTEAFF
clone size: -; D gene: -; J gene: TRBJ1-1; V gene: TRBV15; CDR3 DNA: TGCGCCACCAGTCCCGGGGGTACAGCCAACACTGAAGCTTTCTTT; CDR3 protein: CATSPGGTANTEAFF
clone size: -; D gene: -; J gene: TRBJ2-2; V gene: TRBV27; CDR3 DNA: TGTGCCAGCAGTACCCTAGTGCCCGGGGAGCTGTTTTTT; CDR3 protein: CASSTLVPGELFF
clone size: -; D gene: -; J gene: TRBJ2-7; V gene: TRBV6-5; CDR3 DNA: TGTGCCAGCAGTTACCCCGAGCAGTACTTC; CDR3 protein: CASSYPEQYF
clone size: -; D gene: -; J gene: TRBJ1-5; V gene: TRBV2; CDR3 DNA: TGTGCCAGCAGTGAGAGTTTCCAGCCCCAGCATTTT; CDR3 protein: CASSESFQPQHF
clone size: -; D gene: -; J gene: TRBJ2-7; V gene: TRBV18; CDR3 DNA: TGTGCCAGCTCACGCCGGGACTTCAGCTCCTACGAGCAGTACTTC; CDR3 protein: CASSRRDFSSYEQYF
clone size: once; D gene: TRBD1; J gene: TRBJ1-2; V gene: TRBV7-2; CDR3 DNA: TGTGCCAGCAGCCTAAACAGGGGAAACTATGGCTACACCTTC; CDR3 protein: CASSLNRGNYGYTF
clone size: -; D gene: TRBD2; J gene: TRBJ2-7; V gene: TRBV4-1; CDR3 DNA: TGCGCCAGCAGCCAGGGACTAGCATCCGATGACTCCTACAAGCAGTACTTC; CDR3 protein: CASSQGLASDDSYKQYF
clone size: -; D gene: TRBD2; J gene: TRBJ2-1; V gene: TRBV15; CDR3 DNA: TGTGCCACCAGCAGAATATTAGCGGGTGCATACAATGAGCAGTTCTTC; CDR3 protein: CATSRILAGAYNEQFF
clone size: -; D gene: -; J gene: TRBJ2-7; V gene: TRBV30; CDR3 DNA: TGTGCCTGGAGTTTAAGACAAGCGGACGAGCAGTACTTC; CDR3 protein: CAWSLRQADEQYF
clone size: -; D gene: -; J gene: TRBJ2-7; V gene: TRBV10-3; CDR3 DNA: TGTGCCATCAGTGAGGACAGTGGAAGGGCCGAGCAGTACTTC; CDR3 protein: CAISEDSGRAEQYF
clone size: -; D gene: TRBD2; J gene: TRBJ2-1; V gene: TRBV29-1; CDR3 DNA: TGCAGCGTACGTCTGACTAGCGGGGGGGCAAGGGGCTTAAATGAGCAGTTCTTC; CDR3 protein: CSVRLTSGGARGLNEQFF
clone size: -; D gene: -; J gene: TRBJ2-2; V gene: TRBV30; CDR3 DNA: TGTGCACAAACAGCCACCGGGGAGCTGTTTTTT; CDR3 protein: CAQTATGELFF
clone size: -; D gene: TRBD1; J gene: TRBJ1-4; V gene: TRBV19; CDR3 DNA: TGTGCCAGTAGTATTTCCGAGACAGGGAATGAAAAACTGTTTTTT; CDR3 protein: CASSISETGNEKLFF
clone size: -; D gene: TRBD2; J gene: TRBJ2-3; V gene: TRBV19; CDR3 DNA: TGTGCCAGTAGGAATAGCGGGGGGGCAGATACGCAGTATTTT; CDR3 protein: CASRNSGGADTQYF
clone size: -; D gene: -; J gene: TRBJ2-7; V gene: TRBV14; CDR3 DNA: TGTGCCAGCGCGATTACAGGGGGGGCCTACGAGCAGTACTTC; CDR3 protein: CASAITGGAYEQYF
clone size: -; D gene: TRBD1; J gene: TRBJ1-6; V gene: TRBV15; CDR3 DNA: TGTGCCACCGCTCAGGTTGGGACAGCATATTCACCCCTCCACTTT; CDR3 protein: CATAQVGTAYSPLHF
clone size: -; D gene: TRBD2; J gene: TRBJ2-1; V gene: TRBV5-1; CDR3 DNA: TGCGCCAGCGGCCCAGGACTAGCGGGGGGGCCGCGGAACAATGAGCAGTTCTTC; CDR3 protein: CASGPGLAGGPRNNEQFF
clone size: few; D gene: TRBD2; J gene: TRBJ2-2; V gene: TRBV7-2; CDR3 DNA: TGTGCCAGCAGCCCCATCCTGATAGCGGGGATTACCGGGGAGCTGTTTTTT; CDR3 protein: CASSPILIAGITGELFF
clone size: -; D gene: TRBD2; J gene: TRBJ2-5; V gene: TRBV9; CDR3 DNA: TGTGCCAGCAGCGAGGGAGGGAAAGAGACCCAGTACTTC; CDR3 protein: CASSEGGKETQYF
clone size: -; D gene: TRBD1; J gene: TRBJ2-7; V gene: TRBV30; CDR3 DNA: TGTGCCTGGAAATACACAGGGGCGGAATTCTACGAGCAGTACTTC; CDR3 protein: CAWKYTGAEFYEQYF
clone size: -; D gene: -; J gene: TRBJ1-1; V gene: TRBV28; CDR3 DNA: TGTGCCAGCAGCATTCCTCTCCCACAGGGCACTGAAGCTTTCTTT; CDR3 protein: CASSIPLPQGTEAFF
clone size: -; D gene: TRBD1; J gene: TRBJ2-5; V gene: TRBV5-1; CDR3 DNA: TGCGCCAGCACGGGTCAGGACAGGCTGCCAGAGACCCAGTACTTC; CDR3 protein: CASTGQDRLPETQYF
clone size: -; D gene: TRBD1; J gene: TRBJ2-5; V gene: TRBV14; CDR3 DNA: TGTGCCAGCAGCCTGCGAGGGGGCTTGGAGACCCAGTACTTC; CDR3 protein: CASSLRGGLETQYF
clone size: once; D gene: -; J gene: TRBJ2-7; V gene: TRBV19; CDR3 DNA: TGTGCCAGTAGTATAGGAGGAGAGAGCAAATACTTC; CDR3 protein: CASSIGGESKYF